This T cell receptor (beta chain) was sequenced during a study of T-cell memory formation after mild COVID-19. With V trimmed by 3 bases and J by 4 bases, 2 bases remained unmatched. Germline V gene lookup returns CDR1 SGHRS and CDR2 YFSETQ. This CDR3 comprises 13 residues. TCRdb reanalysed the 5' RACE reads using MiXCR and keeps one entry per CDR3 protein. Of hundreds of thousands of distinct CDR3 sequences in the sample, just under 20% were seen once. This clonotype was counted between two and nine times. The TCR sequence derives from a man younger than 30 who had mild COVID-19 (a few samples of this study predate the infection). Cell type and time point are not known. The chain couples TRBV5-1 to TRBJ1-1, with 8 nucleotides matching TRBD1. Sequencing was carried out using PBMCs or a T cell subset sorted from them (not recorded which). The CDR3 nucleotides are TGCGCCAGCAGCTGGACAGGGAGCACTGAAGCTTTCTTT. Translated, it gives CASSWTGSTEAFF.